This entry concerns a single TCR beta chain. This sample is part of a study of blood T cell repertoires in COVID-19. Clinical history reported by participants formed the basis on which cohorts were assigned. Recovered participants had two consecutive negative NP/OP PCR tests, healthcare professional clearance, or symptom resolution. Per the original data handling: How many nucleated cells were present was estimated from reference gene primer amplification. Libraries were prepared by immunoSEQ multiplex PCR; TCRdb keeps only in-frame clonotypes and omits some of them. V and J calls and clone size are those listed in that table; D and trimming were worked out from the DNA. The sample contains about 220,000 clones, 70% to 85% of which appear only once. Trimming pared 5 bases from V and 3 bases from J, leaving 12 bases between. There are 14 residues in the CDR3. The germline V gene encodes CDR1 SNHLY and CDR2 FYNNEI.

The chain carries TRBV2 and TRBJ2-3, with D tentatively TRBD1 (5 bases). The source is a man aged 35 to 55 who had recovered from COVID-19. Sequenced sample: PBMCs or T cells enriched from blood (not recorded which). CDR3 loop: CASSQTGSTDTQYF. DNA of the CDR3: TGTGCCAGCAGTCAAACAGGTTCGACAGATACGCAGTATTTT. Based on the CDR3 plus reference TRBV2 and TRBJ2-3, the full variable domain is EPEVTQTPSHQVTQMGQEVILRCVPISNHLYFYWYRQILGQKVEFLVSFYNNEISEKSEIFDDQFSVERPDGSNFTLKIRSTKLEDSAMYFCASSQTGSTDTQYFGPGTRLTVL.